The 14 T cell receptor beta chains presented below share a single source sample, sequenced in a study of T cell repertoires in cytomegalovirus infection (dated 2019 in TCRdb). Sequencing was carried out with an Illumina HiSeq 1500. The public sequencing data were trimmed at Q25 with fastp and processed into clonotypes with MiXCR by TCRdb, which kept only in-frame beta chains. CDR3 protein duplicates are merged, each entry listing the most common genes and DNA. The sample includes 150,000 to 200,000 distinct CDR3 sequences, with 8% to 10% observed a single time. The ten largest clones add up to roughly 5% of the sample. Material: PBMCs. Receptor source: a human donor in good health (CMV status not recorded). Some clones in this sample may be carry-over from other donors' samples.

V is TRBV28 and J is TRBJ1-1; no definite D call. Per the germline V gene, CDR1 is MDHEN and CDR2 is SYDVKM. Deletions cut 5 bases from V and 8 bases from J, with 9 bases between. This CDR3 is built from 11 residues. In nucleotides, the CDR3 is TGTGCCAGCAGTGTGACAACCGAAGCTTTCTTT. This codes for CASSVTTEAFF. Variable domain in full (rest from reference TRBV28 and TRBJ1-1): DVKVTQSSRYLVKRTGEKVFLECVQDMDHENMFWYRQDPGLGLRLIYFSYDVKMKEKGDIPEGYSVSREKKERFSLILESASTNQTSMYLCASSVTTEAFFGQGTRLTVV.

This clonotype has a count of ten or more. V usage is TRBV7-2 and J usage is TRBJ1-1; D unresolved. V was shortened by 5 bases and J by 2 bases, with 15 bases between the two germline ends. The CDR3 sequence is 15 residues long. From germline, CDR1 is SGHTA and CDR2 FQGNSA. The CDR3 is CASSRREKGNTEAFF. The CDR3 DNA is TGTGCCAGCAGCCGCCGAGAGAAGGGAAACACTGAAGCTTTCTTT.

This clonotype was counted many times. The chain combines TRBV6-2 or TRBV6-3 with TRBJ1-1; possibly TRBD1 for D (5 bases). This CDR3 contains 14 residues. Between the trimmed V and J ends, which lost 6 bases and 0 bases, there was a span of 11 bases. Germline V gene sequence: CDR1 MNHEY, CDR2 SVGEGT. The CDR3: CASSRGRLNTEAFF. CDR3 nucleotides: TGTGCCAGCAGCCGGGGACGGTTGAACACTGAAGCTTTCTTT.

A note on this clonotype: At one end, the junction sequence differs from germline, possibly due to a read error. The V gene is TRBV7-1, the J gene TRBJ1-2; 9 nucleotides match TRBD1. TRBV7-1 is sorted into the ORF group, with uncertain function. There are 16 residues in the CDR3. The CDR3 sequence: CASSPSGQGFNYGYSF. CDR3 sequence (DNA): TGTGCCAGCAGCCCGTCGGGACAGGGCTTCAACTATGGCTACAGCTTC.

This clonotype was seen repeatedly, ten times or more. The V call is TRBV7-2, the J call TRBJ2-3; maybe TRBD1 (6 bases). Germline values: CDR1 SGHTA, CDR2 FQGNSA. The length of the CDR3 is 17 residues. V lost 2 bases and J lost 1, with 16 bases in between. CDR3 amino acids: CASSLRGQGQRTDTQYF. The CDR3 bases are TGTGCCAGCAGCTTAAGAGGGCAGGGACAACGCACAGATACGCAGTATTTT. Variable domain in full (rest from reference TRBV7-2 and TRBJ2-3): GAGVSQSPSNKVTEKGKDVELRCDPISGHTALYWYRQSLGQGLEFLIYFQGNSAPDKSGLPSDRFSAERTGGSVSTLTIQRTQQEDSAVYLCASSLRGQGQRTDTQYFGPGTRLTVL.

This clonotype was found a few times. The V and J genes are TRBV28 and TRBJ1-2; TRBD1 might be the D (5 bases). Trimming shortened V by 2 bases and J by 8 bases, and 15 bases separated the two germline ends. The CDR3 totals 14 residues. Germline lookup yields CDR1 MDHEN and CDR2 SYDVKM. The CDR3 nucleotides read TGTGCCAGCAGTTTACAGGGATCGGGGCCGGGCTACACCTTC. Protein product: CASSLQGSGPGYTF.

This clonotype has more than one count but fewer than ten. The CDR3 DNA reads as TGCAGTGCTAACAGACAGGGTCAGGAAAAACTGTTTTTT. Translation: CSANRQGQEKLFF. V gene TRBV20-1 combines with J gene TRBJ1-4, with 7 bases aligning to TRBD1. The V and J ends lost 4 bases and 8 bases, in that order; junction bases with no gene match: 7. The CDR3 totals 13 residues. CDR1 and CDR2 (germline): DFQATT, SNEGSKA (reference sequence).

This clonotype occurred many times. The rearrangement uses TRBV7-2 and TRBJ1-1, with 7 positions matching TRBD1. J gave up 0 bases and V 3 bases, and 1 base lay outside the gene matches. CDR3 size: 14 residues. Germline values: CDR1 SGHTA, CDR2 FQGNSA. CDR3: CASSFTGVNTEAFF. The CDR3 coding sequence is TGTGCCAGCAGCTTTACAGGGGTGAACACTGAAGCTTTCTTT.

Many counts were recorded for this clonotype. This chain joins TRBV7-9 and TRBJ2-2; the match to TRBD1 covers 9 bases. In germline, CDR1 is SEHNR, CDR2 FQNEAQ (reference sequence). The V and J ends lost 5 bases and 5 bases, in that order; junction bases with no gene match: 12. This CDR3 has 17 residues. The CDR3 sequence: CASSVGPGQGLTGELFF. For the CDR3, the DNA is TGTGCCAGCAGCGTGGGTCCGGGACAGGGCTTGACCGGGGAGCTGTTTTTT.

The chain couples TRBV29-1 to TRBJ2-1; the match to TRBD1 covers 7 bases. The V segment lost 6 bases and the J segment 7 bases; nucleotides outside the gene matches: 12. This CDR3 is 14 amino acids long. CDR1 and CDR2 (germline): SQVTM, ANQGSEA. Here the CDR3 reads CSVERGQADNEQFF. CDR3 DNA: TGCAGCGTGGAGAGGGGGCAGGCTGATAATGAGCAGTTCTTC.

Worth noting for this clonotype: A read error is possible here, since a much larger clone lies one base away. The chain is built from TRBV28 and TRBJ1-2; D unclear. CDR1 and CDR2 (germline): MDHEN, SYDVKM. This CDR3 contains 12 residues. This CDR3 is CDSSFPNYGYTF. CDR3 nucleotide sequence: TGTGACAGCAGTTTCCCCAACTATGGCTACACCTTC.

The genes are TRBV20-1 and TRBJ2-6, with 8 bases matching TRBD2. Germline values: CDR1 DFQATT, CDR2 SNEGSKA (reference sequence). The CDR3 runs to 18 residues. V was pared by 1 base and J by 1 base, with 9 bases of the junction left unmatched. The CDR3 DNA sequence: TGCAGTGCTAGAGCGGGACTAGGCGAAAATTCTGGGGCCAACGTCCTGACTTTC. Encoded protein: CSARAGLGENSGANVLTF.

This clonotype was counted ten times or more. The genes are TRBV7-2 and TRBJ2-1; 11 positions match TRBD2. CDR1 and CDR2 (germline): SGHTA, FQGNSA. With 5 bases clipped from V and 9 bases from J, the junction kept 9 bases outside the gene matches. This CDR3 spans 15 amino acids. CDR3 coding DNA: TGTGCCAGCAGCCAAATAGCGGGGGGGCCAGGTGAGCAGTTCTTC. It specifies CASSQIAGGPGEQFF.

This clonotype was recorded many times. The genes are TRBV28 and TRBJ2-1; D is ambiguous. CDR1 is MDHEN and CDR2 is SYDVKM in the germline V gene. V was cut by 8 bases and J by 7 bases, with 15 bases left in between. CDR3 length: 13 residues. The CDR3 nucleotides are TGTGCCAGCGGGTCTCTGCATGGGAATGAGCAGTTCTTC. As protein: CASGSLHGNEQFF.